Listed here are 22 T cell receptor beta chains from one sample, sequenced in a study of T cells in Graves' hyperthyroidism and ophthalmopathy. The source material, RNA transcripts, was used to amplify TCR beta CDR3 regions. Carried out on the TCR CDR3, a first-round RT-PCR used the HTBI primer set. TCRdb re-called the multiplex PCR reads through MiXCR, storing one row per CDR3 protein. The sample shows 550,000 to 800,000 distinct CDR3 sequences, roughly 17% of them seen only once. The sequenced sample was blood. The receptors derive from a man over 45 with Graves' hyperthyroidism.

This clonotype came up a few times. The CDR3 here is CASSTEERDTQYF. As DNA, the CDR3 is TGTGCCAGCAGCACTGAAGAAAGGGATACGCAGTATTTT. The chain links TRBV5-4 to TRBJ2-3; no definite D call. V lost 4 bases and J 6 bases, leaving 12 bases between the germline ends. Germline values: CDR1 SGHNT, CDR2 YYREEE (reference sequence). CDR3 length: 13 residues.

The CDR3 region has the DNA TGCAGTGCAACCTTAGGAGCCTACGAGCAGTACTTC. The encoded protein is CSATLGAYEQYF. V gene TRBV20-1 combines with J gene TRBJ2-7; D gene unclear. The CDR3 is 12 residues long. Germline CDR1 and CDR2: DFQATT and SNEGSKA (reference sequence). The V end lost 6 bases, the J end lost 2 bases, and 11 bases lay between the germline ends.

This clonotype was recorded a few times. The V and J genes are TRBV5-4 and TRBJ2-7, with TRBD1 matching 10 bases. V trimming: 3 bases; J trimming: 7 bases; junction bases outside the gene matches: 10. Germline assignment: CDR1 SGHNT and CDR2 YYREEE (reference sequence). The CDR3 contains 15 residues. The CDR3 reads CASSSGGTGDREQYF. CDR3 sequence (DNA): TGTGCCAGCAGCTCAGGTGGGACAGGGGATCGGGAGCAGTACTTC.

This clonotype appeared a few times. The rearrangement joins TRBV9 to TRBJ1-1; D is unclear. Germline V gives CDR1 SGDLS, CDR2 YYNGEE. Between the trimmed V and J ends, which lost 0 bases and 0 bases, there was a span of 9 bases. This CDR3 has 15 residues. This chain's CDR3 is CASSVVHILNTEAFF. Here the CDR3 DNA reads TGTGCCAGCAGCGTAGTACACATACTGAACACTGAAGCTTTCTTT.

This clonotype was observed a single time. This chain uses TRBV2 with TRBJ2-1, with no clear D. The V end lost 1 base, the J end lost 9 bases, and 10 bases lay between the germline ends. This CDR3 is built from 13 residues. Germline-derived CDR1 and CDR2 are SNHLY and FYNNEI. In DNA form, the CDR3 reads TGTGCCAGCAGTGAAGGTCGACATATTGAGCAGTTCTTC. Translating it yields CASSEGRHIEQFF.

V is TRBV25-1 and J is TRBJ2-7, with D perhaps TRBD1 (6 bases). This CDR3 comprises 14 residues. The V and J ends lost 3 bases and 0 bases respectively, with 9 bases between them. Germline assignment: CDR1 MGHDK and CDR2 SYGVNS. In nucleotides, the CDR3 is TGTGCCAGCAGTGAGACAGGTGCCTCCTACGAGCAGTACTTC. It codes for CASSETGASYEQYF.

This clonotype has at least ten counts. This chain joins TRBV28 and TRBJ1-1, with D possibly being TRBD1 (5 bases). The CDR3 is 15 amino acids. Germline CDR1 MDHEN, CDR2 SYDVKM. Trimming cost V 2 bases and J 0 bases, with 10 bases left between them. The CDR3 bases are TGTGCCAGCAGTTTAGGGGGATTCATGAACACTGAAGCTTTCTTT. It specifies CASSLGGFMNTEAFF.

V is TRBV9 and J is TRBJ2-1, with 7 nucleotides matching TRBD2. With 0 bases clipped from V and 3 bases from J, the junction kept 6 bases outside the gene matches. Germline CDR1 reads SGDLS; CDR2 reads YYNGEE. The CDR3 has 16 amino acids. In DNA form, the CDR3 reads TGTGCCAGCAGCGTAGCCAGCGGGACCATCTACAATGAGCAGTTCTTC. Translated: CASSVASGTIYNEQFF. The whole variable domain, remainder taken from reference TRBV9 and TRBJ2-1, is DSGVTQTPKHLITATGQRVTLRCSPRSGDLSVYWYQQSLDQGLQFLIQYYNGEERAKGNILERFSAQQFPDLHSELNLSSLELGDSALYFCASSVASGTIYNEQFFGPGTRLTVL.

This clonotype was counted ten times or more. Written as DNA, the CDR3 is TGTGCCACCAGTGACCCCGGGACTAGCGGGAGGGACTACAATGAGCAGTTCTTC. Residues: CATSDPGTSGRDYNEQFF. This chain joins TRBV24-1 and TRBJ2-1, with 16 bases matching TRBD2. With V trimmed by 4 bases and J by 3 bases, 5 bases remained unmatched. Germline values: CDR1 KGHDR, CDR2 SFDVKD. CDR3 length: 18 amino acids.

On this clonotype itself: A much larger clone lies a single base off, so this may be a read error. The rearrangement uses TRBV6-1 and TRBJ2-7; TRBD1 matches at 7 bases. CDR1 MNHNS and CDR2 SASEGT come from the germline V gene. This CDR3 region has 13 residues. With 7 bases clipped from V and 6 bases from J, the junction kept 9 bases outside the gene matches. This chain's CDR3 is CASTSPGGLEQYF. The DNA of the CDR3 is TGTGCCAGCACCTCGCCAGGGGGTCTCGAGCAGTACTTC.

This chain's CDR3 is CSARDRDSTLAISPQPQHF. CDR3 DNA: TGCAGTGCTAGAGACAGGGATTCAACTCTAGCAATCAGCCCCCAGCCCCAGCATTTT. The chain employs TRBV20-1 and TRBJ1-5; TRBD1 is a possible D gene (5 bases). The CDR3 runs to 19 residues. Germline CDR1 DFQATT, CDR2 SNEGSKA (reference sequence). V was shortened by 0 bases and J by 7 bases, with 28 bases between the two germline ends.

This clonotype came up many times. The rearrangement links TRBV2 to TRBJ2-3; D unclear. The CDR3 length is 13 residues. The V gene lost 3 bases and the J gene lost 5 bases, with 9 bases spanning the gap. Germline loops: CDR1 SNHLY, CDR2 FYNNEI. The chain's CDR3 is CASSDRRGDTQYF. DNA for the CDR3: TGTGCCAGCAGTGATAGGAGAGGAGATACGCAGTATTTT.

Notes on this clonotype: The junction departs from the called germline gene at one end, perhaps through a read error. The rearrangement joins TRBV7-2 to TRBJ2-2; the D gene could be TRBD1 or TRBD2 (5 bases each). The CDR3 length is 15 residues. Germline V gene lookup returns CDR1 SGHTA and CDR2 FQGNSA. The CDR3 nucleotides are TGTGCCAGCAGCCCGCGACAGTTGAACACCGGGGAGCCGTTTTTT. It translates to CASSPRQLNTGEPFF.

This clonotype was detected only a few times. The chain joins TRBV20-1 to TRBJ1-5, with D maybe TRBD1 (5 bases). This CDR3 region has 12 residues. Germline V gene sequence: CDR1 DFQATT, CDR2 SNEGSKA (reference sequence). Trimming left V 5 bases short and J 4 bases short, with 9 bases between. The CDR3 protein is CSASGLNQPQHF. As DNA, the CDR3 is TGCAGTGCTTCGGGACTGAATCAGCCCCAGCATTTT.

In its sample, this clonotype was seen many times. The chain links TRBV6-1 to TRBJ2-7; D uncertain. V was cut by 5 bases and J by 7 bases, with 21 bases left in between. The CDR3 is made up of 15 amino acids. Germline V gene sequence: CDR1 MNHNS, CDR2 SASEGT. The CDR3, as DNA: TGTGCCAGCAGTAACAGACCCAACCCCCTGGAGGAGCAGTACTTC. Protein: CASSNRPNPLEEQYF.

The CDR3 spells CASSSKTGTYEQYF. CDR3 DNA: TGCGCCAGCAGCTCGAAAACAGGGACCTACGAGCAGTACTTC. The chain recombines TRBV5-1 with TRBJ2-7; perhaps TRBD1 as D (6 bases). Between the trimmed V and J ends, which lost 3 bases and 2 bases, there was a span of 12 bases. CDR3 length: 14 amino acids. Germline CDR1 is SGHRS and CDR2 is YFSETQ.

Only a few counts were recorded for this clonotype. The rearrangement joins TRBV30 to TRBJ2-1; 8 bases line up with TRBD2. The germline V gene has CDR1 GTSNPN and CDR2 SVGIG (reference sequence). This CDR3 has 16 amino acids. The ends lost 5 bases at V and 3 bases at J; junction bases unmatched: 12. Written as DNA, the CDR3 is TGTGCCTGGGGAACGCGACGAGCGGGAGTCTACAATGAGCAGTTCTTC. Its translation: CAWGTRRAGVYNEQFF.

This clonotype was detected ten times or more. The rearrangement uses TRBV10-3 and TRBJ1-2; D uncertain. CDR3 length: 12 amino acids. CDR1 and CDR2 (germline): ENHRY, SYGVKD. Trimming took off 4 bases at V and 7 bases at J, with 10 bases between the two ends. CDR3 sequence (DNA): TGTGCCATCAGTGTGGGAGAGTCTGGCTACACCTTC. Its protein product is CAISVGESGYTF.

This clonotype has more than one count but fewer than ten. This could be a read error, since a much larger clone is one nucleotide away. V is TRBV27 and J is TRBJ2-2, with 12 bases identical to TRBD2. This CDR3 has 15 amino acids. CDR1 MNHEY and CDR2 SMNVEV come from the germline V gene (reference sequence). As DNA, the CDR3 is TGTGTCAGCAGGCCTAGCGGGAGGGGCACCGGGGAGCTGTTTTTT. It translates to CVSRPSGRGTGELFF.

Many counts were recorded for this clonotype. The chain is built from TRBV7-9 and TRBJ1-2; TRBD1 is a possible D gene (6 bases). The germline gives CDR1 SEHNR, CDR2 FQNEAQ (reference sequence). V lost 3 bases, J lost 4 bases, and 18 bases lay in between. The CDR3 runs 16 residues. The chain's CDR3 is CASSLGTTGTFYGYTF. The CDR3, as DNA: TGTGCCAGCAGCTTGGGAACGACAGGAACCTTCTATGGCTACACCTTC. The complete variable domain, with remaining parts taken from reference TRBV7-9 and TRBJ1-2, reads DTGVSQNPRHKITKRGQNVTFRCDPISEHNRLYWYRQTLGQGPEFLTYFQNEAQLEKSRLLSDRFSAERPKGSFSTLEIQRTEQGDSAMYLCASSLGTTGTFYGYTFGSGTRLTVV.

V is TRBV5-6 and J is TRBJ2-7, with 8 bases aligning to TRBD1. In germline, CDR1 is SGHDT, CDR2 YYEEEE. The length of the CDR3 is 13 residues. Trimming cost V 4 bases and J 6 bases; bases outside gene matches: 6. CDR3: CASSPRGPSEQYF. The DNA for the CDR3 is TGTGCCAGCAGCCCCAGGGGGCCCTCCGAGCAGTACTTC.

In this sample, this clonotype turned up many times. V is TRBV7-9 and J is TRBJ2-5, with no clear D. CDR1 and CDR2 (germline): SEHNR, FQNEAQ (reference sequence). This CDR3 contains 16 residues. Trimming left V 1 base short and J 5 bases short, with 17 bases between. The CDR3 sequence: CASSLEGTFVWETQYF. DNA for the CDR3: TGTGCCAGCAGCTTAGAGGGCACCTTTGTGTGGGAGACCCAGTACTTC.